This T cell receptor (beta chain) was recovered during a study of regulatory and conventional T cells in RAG deficiency. General study results and limits: Shannon entropy fell and Simpson indices rose in RAG-deficient patients.

TCRdb keeps only in-frame clones here, not all; method: immunoSEQ multiplex PCR. Among around 25,000 clones listed, nearly 96% were seen once. A note on this clone: Its antigen is not identified.

Genomic DNA came from blood conventional CD4+ T cells gated CD25-low CD127-high. V shed 4 bases, J shed 0 bases, and the junction held 12 bases outside the gene matches. Germline V CDR1 and CDR2: LNHDA, SQIVND (reference sequence). The CDR3 totals 20 residues. These data were likewise used in another study, on regulatory T cells. From that report: Primers: 52 TRBV forward and 13 TRBJ reverse. In patients, unique TRB V-J pairs were restricted and V/J usage skewed, especially in Tregs.

The receptor comes from a human donor in good health. V and J are TRBV19 and TRBJ2-1; 13 bases are a match to TRBD2. Sequenced input: CD25- CD4+ T cells sorted from blood. CDR3 nucleotides: TGTGCCAGTAGTACCCCGGGACTAGCGGGGCAGTTGAGCTCCTACAATGAGCAGTTCTTC. Translation: CASSTPGLAGQLSSYNEQFF. The entire variable domain, with the rest obtained from reference TRBV19 and TRBJ2-1, is as follows: DGGITQSPKYLFRKEGQNVTLSCEQNLNHDAMYWYRQDPGQGLRLIYYSQIVNDFQKGDIAEGYSVSREKKESFPLTVTSAQKNPTAFYLCASSTPGLAGQLSSYNEQFFGPGTRLTVL.